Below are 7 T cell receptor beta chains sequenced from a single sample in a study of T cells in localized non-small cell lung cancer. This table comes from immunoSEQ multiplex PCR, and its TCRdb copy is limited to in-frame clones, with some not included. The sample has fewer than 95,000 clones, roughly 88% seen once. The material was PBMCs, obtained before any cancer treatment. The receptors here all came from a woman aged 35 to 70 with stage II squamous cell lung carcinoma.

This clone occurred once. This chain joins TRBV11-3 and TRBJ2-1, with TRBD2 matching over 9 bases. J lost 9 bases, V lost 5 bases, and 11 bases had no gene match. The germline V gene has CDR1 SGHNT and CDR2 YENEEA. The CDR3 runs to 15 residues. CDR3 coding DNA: TGTGCCAGCAGCCCAACCGCCACTAGCGGGTCTGAGCAGTTCTTC. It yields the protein CASSPTATSGSEQFF.

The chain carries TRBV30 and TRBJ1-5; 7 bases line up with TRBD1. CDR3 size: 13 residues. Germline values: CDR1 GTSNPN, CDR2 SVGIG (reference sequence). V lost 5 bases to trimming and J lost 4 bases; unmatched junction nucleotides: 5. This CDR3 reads CAWAGQNNQPQHF. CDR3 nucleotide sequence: TGTGCCTGGGCGGGACAGAATAATCAGCCCCAGCATTTT.

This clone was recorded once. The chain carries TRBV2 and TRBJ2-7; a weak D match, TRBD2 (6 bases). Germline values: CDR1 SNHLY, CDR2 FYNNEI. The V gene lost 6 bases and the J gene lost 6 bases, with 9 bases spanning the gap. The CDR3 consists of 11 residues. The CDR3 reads CASSQGLEQYF. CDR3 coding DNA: TGTGCCAGCAGCCAGGGACTCGAGCAGTACTTC.

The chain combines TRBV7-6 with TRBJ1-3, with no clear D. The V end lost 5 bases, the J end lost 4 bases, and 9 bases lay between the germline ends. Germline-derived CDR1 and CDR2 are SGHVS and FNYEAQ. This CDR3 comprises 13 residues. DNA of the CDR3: TGTGCCAGCAGCCCCCGGGAAGGAAACACCATATATTTT. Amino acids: CASSPREGNTIYF.

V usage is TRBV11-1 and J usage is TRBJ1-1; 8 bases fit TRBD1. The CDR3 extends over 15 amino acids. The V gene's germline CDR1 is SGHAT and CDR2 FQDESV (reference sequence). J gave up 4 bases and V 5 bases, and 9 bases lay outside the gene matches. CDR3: CASSQDRGWGTEAFF. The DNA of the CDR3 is TGTGCCAGCAGCCAAGACAGGGGCTGGGGCACTGAAGCTTTCTTT.

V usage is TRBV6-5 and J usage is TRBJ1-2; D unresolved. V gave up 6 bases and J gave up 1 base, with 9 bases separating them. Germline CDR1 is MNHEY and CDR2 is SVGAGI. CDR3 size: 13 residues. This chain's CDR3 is CASRLGGNYGYTF. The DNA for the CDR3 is TGTGCCAGCAGGTTGGGAGGTAACTATGGCTACACCTTC.

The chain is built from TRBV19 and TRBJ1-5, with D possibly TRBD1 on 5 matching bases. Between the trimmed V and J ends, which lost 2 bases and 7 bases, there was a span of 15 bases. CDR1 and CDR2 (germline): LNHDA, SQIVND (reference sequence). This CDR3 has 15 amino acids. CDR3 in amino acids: CASSISLGGNQPQHF. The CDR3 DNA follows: TGTGCCAGTAGTATAAGTTTGGGGGGGAACCAGCCCCAGCATTTT.